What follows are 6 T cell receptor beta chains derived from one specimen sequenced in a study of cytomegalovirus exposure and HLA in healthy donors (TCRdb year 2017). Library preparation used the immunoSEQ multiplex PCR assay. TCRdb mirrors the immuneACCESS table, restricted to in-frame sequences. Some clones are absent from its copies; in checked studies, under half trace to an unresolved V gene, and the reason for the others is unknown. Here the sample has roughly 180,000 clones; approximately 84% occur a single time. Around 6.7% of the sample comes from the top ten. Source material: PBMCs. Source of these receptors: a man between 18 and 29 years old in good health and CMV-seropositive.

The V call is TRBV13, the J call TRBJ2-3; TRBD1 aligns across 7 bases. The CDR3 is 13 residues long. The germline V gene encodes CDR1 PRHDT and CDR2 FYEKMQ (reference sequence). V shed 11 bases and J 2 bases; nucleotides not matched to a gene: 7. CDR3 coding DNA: TGTGCCGGGGCCAGGGGGACCACAGATACGCAGTATTTT. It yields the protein CAGARGTTDTQYF.

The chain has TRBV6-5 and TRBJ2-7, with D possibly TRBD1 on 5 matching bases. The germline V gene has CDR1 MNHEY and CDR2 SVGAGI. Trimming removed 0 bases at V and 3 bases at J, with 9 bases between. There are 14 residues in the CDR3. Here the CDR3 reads CASSYSRQGYEQYF. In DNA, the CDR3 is TGTGCCAGCAGTTACTCTCGGCAGGGCTACGAGCAGTACTTC.

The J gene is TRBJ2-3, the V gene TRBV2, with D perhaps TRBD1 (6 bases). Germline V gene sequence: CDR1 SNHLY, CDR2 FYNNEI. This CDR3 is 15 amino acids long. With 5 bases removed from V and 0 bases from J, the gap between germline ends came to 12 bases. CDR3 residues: CASSRRGSSTDTQYF. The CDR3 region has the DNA TGTGCCAGCAGTCGCAGGGGTTCTAGCACAGATACGCAGTATTTT.

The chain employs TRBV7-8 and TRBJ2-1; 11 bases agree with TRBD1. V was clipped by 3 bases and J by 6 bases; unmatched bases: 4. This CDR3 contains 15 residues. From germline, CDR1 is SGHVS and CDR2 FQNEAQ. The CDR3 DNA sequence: TGTGCCAGCAGCTTCGGACAGGGGGCCTCCAATGAGCAGTTCTTC. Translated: CASSFGQGASNEQFF.

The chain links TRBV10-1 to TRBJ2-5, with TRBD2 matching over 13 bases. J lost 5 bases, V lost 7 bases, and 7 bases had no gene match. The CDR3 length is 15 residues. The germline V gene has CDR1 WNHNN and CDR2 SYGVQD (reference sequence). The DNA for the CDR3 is TGCGCCAGCAAAGGACTAGCGGGAGAGTTGGAGACCCAGTACTTC. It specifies CASKGLAGELETQYF.

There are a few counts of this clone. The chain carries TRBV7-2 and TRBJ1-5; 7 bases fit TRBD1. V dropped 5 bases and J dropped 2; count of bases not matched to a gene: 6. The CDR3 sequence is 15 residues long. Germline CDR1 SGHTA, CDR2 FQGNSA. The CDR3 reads CASSPRQGGNQPQHF. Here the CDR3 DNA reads TGTGCCAGCAGCCCACGACAGGGCGGCAATCAGCCCCAGCATTTT.